The 21 T cell receptor beta chains listed next were all sequenced from one sample in a study of T cell repertoires in cytomegalovirus infection. TCRdb re-derived calls from the reads in MiXCR, one entry per CDR3 protein. Of around 210,000 distinct CDR3 sequences in the sample, about 5.9% are singletons; the top ten hold roughly 6.5%. The sample comprised PBMCs. The receptors were gathered from a human donor in good health (CMV status not recorded). Some clones in this sample may be carry-over from other donors' samples.

Points on this clonotype: A read error may explain this, as a much larger clone is one base away. The V gene is TRBV6-2 or TRBV6-3, the J gene TRBJ1-1, with a possible D match to TRBD1 (5 bases). V lost 10 bases to trimming and J lost 0 bases, with 12 bases between them. Per germline, CDR1 MNHEY and CDR2 SVGEGT. There are 13 residues in the CDR3. CDR3 nucleotide sequence: TGTGCCAACAGAGACAGCATGAACACTGAAGCTTTCTTT. As protein: CANRDSMNTEAFF.

Only a few counts were recorded for this clonotype. The gene calls are TRBV20-1 and TRBJ1-2, with TRBD1 matching over 8 bases. V was clipped by 0 bases and J by 4 bases; unmatched bases: 7. Germline CDR1 reads DFQATT; CDR2 reads SNEGSKA (reference sequence). This CDR3 has 15 residues. CDR3 nucleotide sequence: TGCAGTGCTAGAGATTACCAGGGGGCTGGCTATGGCTACACCTTC. The encoded protein is CSARDYQGAGYGYTF.

This clonotype was observed many times. The chain recombines TRBV2 with TRBJ2-7; TRBD2 aligns across 9 bases. CDR1 and CDR2 from the germline V gene are SNHLY and FYNNEI. With V trimmed by 0 bases and J by 1 base, 4 bases remained unmatched. The CDR3 runs 16 residues. CDR3 in amino acids: CASSEARGGASYEQYF. Here the CDR3 DNA reads TGTGCCAGCAGTGAAGCTCGCGGGGGGGCGTCCTACGAGCAGTACTTC.

As for this clonotype: One end of the junction varies from germline; a read error may be responsible. The V and J genes are TRBV7-2 and TRBJ2-1; a weak D match, TRBD2 (5 bases). There are 13 residues in the CDR3. Per germline, CDR1 SGHTA and CDR2 FQGNSA. The CDR3 DNA follows: TGTGCCAGCAGCTCCTGTACGGGGAATGAGAAGTTCTTT. Amino acids: CASSSCTGNEKFF. The variable domain in full, with the rest retrieved from reference TRBV7-2 and TRBJ2-1, is GAGVSQSPSNKVTEKGKDVELRCDPISGHTALYWYRQSLGQGLEFLIYFQGNSAPDKSGLPSDRFSAERTGGSVSTLTIQRTQQEDSAVYLCASSSCTGNEKFFGPGTRLTVL.

The CDR3 loop reads CASTRQTYTGELFF. The CDR3 DNA reads as TGTGCCAGTACCCGACAGACCTACACCGGGGAGCTGTTTTTT. The chain uses TRBV2 and TRBJ2-2, with D tentatively TRBD1 (5 bases). Per germline, CDR1 SNHLY and CDR2 FYNNEI. The CDR3 totals 14 residues. The V and J ends lost 9 bases and 3 bases respectively, with 14 bases between them. Full variable domain (outside the CDR3, taken from reference TRBV2 and TRBJ2-2): EPEVTQTPSHQVTQMGQEVILRCVPISNHLYFYWYRQILGQKVEFLVSFYNNEISEKSEIFDDQFSVERPDGSNFTLKIRSTKLEDSAMYFCASTRQTYTGELFFGEGSRLTVL.

This clonotype was detected ten times or more. This chain uses TRBV7-2 with TRBJ2-1; 7 bases line up with TRBD2. This CDR3 is built from 15 residues. Germline V gene data show CDR1 as SGHTA and CDR2 as FQGNSA. V trimming: 3 bases; J trimming: 5 bases; junction bases outside the gene matches: 7. DNA of the CDR3: TGTGCCAGCAGCTTTGGGCCCGCGGGGGACAATGAGCAGTTCTTC. The encoded protein is CASSFGPAGDNEQFF.

This clonotype was detected many times. The chain recombines TRBV29-1 with TRBJ2-1; D uncertain. This CDR3 has 14 amino acids. CDR1 is SQVTM, CDR2 ANQGSEA, per germline. Trimming took off 6 bases at V and 0 bases at J, with 12 bases between the two ends. This CDR3 is CSVRPLGSYNEQFF. DNA for the CDR3: TGCAGCGTCAGACCACTTGGCTCCTACAATGAGCAGTTCTTC.

This clonotype was recorded at least ten times. The rearrangement links TRBV15 to TRBJ1-1; possibly TRBD1 for D (6 bases). Deletions cut 0 bases from V and 0 bases from J, with 20 bases between. The CDR3 loop spans 19 amino acids. Looked up from germline, CDR1 is LNHNV and CDR2 is YYDKDF (reference sequence). CDR3 protein: CATSRDASQGHGLNTEAFF. The CDR3 DNA is TGTGCCACCAGCAGAGATGCTTCTCAGGGGCACGGCTTGAACACTGAAGCTTTCTTT.

This clonotype was seen many times. V gene TRBV7-2 combines with J gene TRBJ2-5; 8 positions agree with TRBD2. The J segment lost 6 bases and the V segment lost 6 bases, leaving 12 bases of the junction unmatched. The CDR3 spans 15 residues. The germline CDR1 and CDR2 sequences are SGHTA and FQGNSA. CDR3 DNA sequence: TGTGCCAGCAGACCTCCGGGACTAGATGGCAAGACCCAGTACTTC. It specifies CASRPPGLDGKTQYF.

Many counts were recorded for this clonotype. This chain joins TRBV7-6 and TRBJ1-3; D not resolved. The CDR3 sequence is 13 residues long. V lost 5 bases and J 7 bases, leaving 12 bases between the germline ends. Germline-derived CDR1 and CDR2 are SGHVS and FNYEAQ. The CDR3 DNA follows: TGTGCCAGCAGCCAAATCGACGGGAACACCATATATTTT. This encodes CASSQIDGNTIYF.

This clonotype was observed many times. CDR3 bases: TGTGCCAGCAGCCCTAAAGGGGCCTCTGGAAACACCATATATTTT. Protein: CASSPKGASGNTIYF. The chain carries TRBV7-9 and TRBJ1-3; D might be TRBD1 (5 bases). CDR1 is SEHNR and CDR2 is FQNEAQ in the germline V gene (reference sequence). Trimming left V 5 bases short and J 0 bases short, with 11 bases between. The CDR3 is made up of 15 amino acids.

This clonotype showed up many times. The chain employs TRBV29-1 and TRBJ2-5; D is perhaps TRBD1 or TRBD2 (6 bases each). Germline assignment: CDR1 SQVTM and CDR2 ANQGSEA. CDR3 size: 13 residues. The V end was cut by 1 base, the J end by 5 bases, with 11 bases between. CDR3 loop: CSVEAGAGETQYF. The CDR3 DNA is TGCAGCGTTGAAGCGGGGGCGGGTGAGACCCAGTACTTC.

This clonotype appeared many times. The genes are TRBV12-3 or TRBV12-4 and TRBJ1-5; D is undetermined. This CDR3 is 14 amino acids long. V lost 3 bases to trimming and J lost 5 bases, with 11 bases between them. The CDR3 coding sequence is TGTGCCAGCAGTTTGGTCTCTGGGTATCAGCCCCAGCATTTT. Amino acids: CASSLVSGYQPQHF.

In its sample, this clonotype was seen many times. The chain couples TRBV23-1 to TRBJ2-5; no clear D gene. TRBV23-1 is noted as an ORF with a role that remains uncertain. The CDR3 consists of 14 residues. Trimming cost V 2 bases and J 4 bases, with 11 bases left between them. In DNA, the CDR3 is TGCGCCAGCAGTCAACCCCCGGCGGCAGAGACCCAGTACTTC. Its protein product is CASSQPPAAETQYF.

In its sample, this clonotype was seen many times. This rearrangement joins TRBV20-1 to TRBJ1-6, with no clear D. The germline V and J ends were trimmed by 0 bases and 8 bases, with 14 bases remaining between them. The CDR3 spans 15 residues. Per the germline V gene, CDR1 is DFQATT and CDR2 is SNEGSKA (reference sequence). The CDR3 is CSARDRSQSDSPLHF. CDR3 nucleotides: TGCAGTGCTAGAGATCGGTCGCAGTCGGATTCACCCCTCCACTTT.

This clonotype occurred many times. The chain combines TRBV7-9 with TRBJ1-1; no definite D call. Germline V gene sequence: CDR1 SEHNR, CDR2 FQNEAQ (reference sequence). CDR3 length: 13 residues. V was pared by 1 base and J by 10 bases, with 13 bases between. The CDR3, as DNA: TGTGCCAGCAGCTTAGAACAGCCCGGCAGAGCTTTCTTT. It encodes CASSLEQPGRAFF.

The gene calls are TRBV29-1 and TRBJ1-1, with TRBD1 identical over 7 bases. V lost 6 bases to trimming and J lost 0 bases; unmatched junction nucleotides: 16. The V gene's germline CDR1 is SQVTM and CDR2 ANQGSEA. This CDR3 has 17 amino acids. In DNA form, the CDR3 reads TGCAGCGTCCAGGGGGGGAAACCGGGCCCTATGAACACTGAAGCTTTCTTT. Its protein is CSVQGGKPGPMNTEAFF.

This clonotype was seen repeatedly, ten times or more. The chain employs TRBV7-8 and TRBJ1-2, with 7 bases that match TRBD1. This CDR3 region has 18 residues. Germline trimming cut 3 bases from V and 4 bases from J; bases unmatched to any gene: 17. Germline V gene lookup returns CDR1 SGHVS and CDR2 FQNEAQ. This CDR3 is CASSLGPGQTAAVYGYTF. In DNA, the CDR3 is TGTGCCAGCAGCTTGGGCCCGGGACAGACGGCTGCCGTCTATGGCTACACCTTC. The full variable domain, its missing parts supplied by reference TRBV7-8 and TRBJ1-2, is GAGVSQSPRYKVAKRGQDVALRCDPISGHVSLFWYQQALGQGPEFLTYFQNEAQLDKSGLPSDRFFAERPEGSVSTLKIQRTQQEDSAVYLCASSLGPGQTAAVYGYTFGSGTRLTVV.

This clonotype has ten or more counts. The rearrangement joins TRBV7-2 to TRBJ2-3; possible D gene TRBD1, 6 bases. The CDR3 has 14 residues. V was clipped by 1 base and J by 3 bases, with 8 bases between them. Germline V lookup: CDR1 SGHTA, CDR2 FQGNSA. The DNA of the CDR3 is TGTGCCAGCAGCTTAGACGGACAGACAGATACGCAGTATTTT. Amino acid sequence: CASSLDGQTDTQYF.

Ten or more counts support this clonotype. The genes are TRBV7-9 and TRBJ2-7; the D is unclear. Per the germline V gene, CDR1 is SEHNR and CDR2 is FQNEAQ (reference sequence). The V gene lost 5 bases and the J gene lost 1 base, with 6 bases spanning the gap. The CDR3 contains 12 residues. The CDR3 sequence: CASSHGSYEQYF. DNA for the CDR3: TGTGCCAGCAGCCATGGGTCCTACGAGCAGTACTTC.

This chain links TRBV20-1 with TRBJ2-7; tentatively, D is TRBD1 (5 bases). The germline gives CDR1 DFQATT, CDR2 SNEGSKA (reference sequence). The CDR3 contains 14 residues. Trimming took 1 base from V and 2 from J, leaving 12 bases between them. In DNA, the CDR3 is TGCAGTGCTAGAGGTGGGGCGAACACCTACGAGCAGTACTTC. The encoded protein is CSARGGANTYEQYF.